This T cell receptor (beta chain) was sequenced for a study of CD8+ T cells in alopecia areata. Study-wide context: The study gave treated patients oral tofacitinib at 5 to 10 mg twice daily.

Treatment of the sample: oral pan-JAK inhibitor, 5-10 mg twice daily. Isolated RNA was reverse transcribed into cDNA used as the sequencing template. Only in-frame clones appear in the TCRdb table, and some are missing; sequencing was by immunoSEQ multiplex PCR. Counted here are 160,000 or so clones, less than 70% occurring once; the ten biggest clones make up 0.7% to 1%. In regard to this clone: Its specificity is unknown.

Regarding the study as a whole: Tofacitinib significantly lowered scalp clonality and expanded CD8+ clones among the top 100.

The CDR3 loop spans 13 amino acids. In germline, CDR1 is SQVTM, CDR2 ANQGSEA. V lost 5 bases, J lost 7 bases, and 8 bases stayed unmatched. The chain recombines TRBV29-1 with TRBJ2-5, with 9 bases lining up with TRBD1. Sequenced here: CD4+ T cells sorted from blood, sampled at week 4, from a patient treated with tofacitinib. This sequence originates from a human donor with alopecia areata. CDR3 DNA: TGCAGCGTTTCGGGACAGGGAAGATCGACCCAGTACTTC. This gives the protein CSVSGQGRSTQYF.